Below, one T cell receptor beta chain is given with its context. Its recognized antigen is unknown. No much larger clone exists at a distance of one base, and base qualities are not known. The entry originates in a study of OX40 agonist ivuxolimab in advanced cancers. For context, the study as a whole: The costimulatory receptor OX40 (CD134) was targeted by ivuxolimab, a fully human IgG2 agonistic monoclonal antibody. Intravenous ivuxolimab was administered to patients every 2 weeks at six dose levels: 0.01, 0.1, 0.3, 1.5, 3 and 10 mg/kg. Of the approximately 50 patients in dose escalation, approximately 20 had hepatocellular carcinoma, about 15 had melanoma, 9 had renal cell carcinoma and 9 had head and neck cancer. In the dose-escalation cohort, 70% to 85% of patients were male, and the mean age was approximately 60 years, with a range of 23 to 79. Patients were allowed to have had prior anti-PD-1, anti-PD-L1 or anti-CTLA-4 therapy, and approximately 39% of the dose-escalation patients had been treated with checkpoint inhibitors. Partial responses were achieved by three dose-escalation patients, of whom one had hepatocellular carcinoma and two had cutaneous melanoma. The point of sequencing TCRbeta in the periphery was to test whether ivuxolimab changed TCR sequence diversity and drove clonal T-cell expansion. The paper reports the monotherapy dose-escalation portion (N of about 50 patients) of the phase I ivuxolimab trial.

Genomic DNA was extracted from sorted cells for sequencing of the TCRbeta CDR3 region. The immunoSEQ Assay was used for sequencing of TCRbeta CDR3 regions. The source is immuneACCESS, and TCRdb retained only in-frame sequences with V and J called. Part of the clones is not carried over; for the studies checked, unresolved V genes explain less than half of this, and the remainder is unexplained. The sample table records 45,000 to 70,000 clones; approximately 86% of these occur just once. The ten largest clones capture over 3% of the sample. What the study reported, not specific to this receptor: Low levels of normalized T-cell clonal expansion were also seen in some patients who did not respond. Antigen specificity was not determined for the clonally expanded peripheral T cells. At doses of 0.1 to 3.0 mg/kg, clonal expansion of both CD4+ and CD8+ T cells in blood was seen between baseline and week 6. After ivuxolimab, expanded clones were on average more numerous among CD8+ T cells than among CD4+ T cells. Partial responders in the 0.1-3.0 mg/kg groups had among the lowest normalized peripheral clonal expansion, especially among CD8+ T cells.

V lost 3 bases and J lost 5 bases, and the count of bases not matched to a germline gene is 11. CDR3 length: 16 amino acids, cysteine to phenylalanine. Only CDR3 DNA is held: 48 bases, read in frame from base 1. CDR1 and CDR2 are read off the germline V gene as SGHRS and YFSETQ. Patients with a history of autoimmune disease or receiving systemic immunosuppression were excluded from the trial. Peripheral blood for TCR sequencing was drawn from every dose cohort at baseline, at cycle 4 day 1 and at cycle 7 day 1. Samples came from an open-label, multicenter, first-in-human phase I dose-escalation trial of ivuxolimab. The trial enrolled adults with locally advanced or metastatic head and neck squamous cell, hepatocellular, melanoma or renal cell carcinoma. Before TCR sequencing, CD4+ T cells and CD8+ T cells were sorted from peripheral blood as separate populations.

Sample: CD4+ or CD8+ T cells sorted from blood, taken in a trial of the OX40 agonist ivuxolimab. The source of this sequence is an adult with an advanced solid tumor such as melanoma, head and neck, liver or kidney cancer. The chain is assembled from TRBV5-1 and TRBJ2-1, with 7 bases aligning to TRBD2. CDR3 loop: CASSSLPQRGNNEQFF. DNA sequence: TGCGCCAGCAGCTCCCTCCCCCAGCGGGGTAACAATGAGCAGTTCTTC.